The T cell receptor beta chain under discussion was sequenced for a study of T cells in localized non-small cell lung cancer. Study results and limitations: An association was observed between higher blood T cell density and longer overall survival. Uninvolved adjacent lung had higher T cell clonality than tumor and all other tissues. There were a median roughly 62 of the top 100 tumor clones appearing in adjacent lung.

The ends lost 5 bases at V and 1 base at J; junction bases unmatched: 7. This CDR3 is built from 15 residues. Per the germline V gene, CDR1 is LNHDA and CDR2 is SQIVND (reference sequence). With respect to this clone: Its antigen is still unknown.

TCRdb's table, derived via immunoSEQ multiplex PCR, lists solely in-frame clones and lacks some. The sample includes roughly 2,700 clones, just under 30% of them seen just once. The sample here was lung tumor tissue, taken before any cancer treatment. The chain links TRBV19 to TRBJ1-1, with 7 bases that match TRBD1. The TCR originated in a woman aged 40-75 years with stage III lung adenocarcinoma. CDR3 loop: CASSDRQGRNTEAFF. The CDR3 nucleotides are TGTGCCAGTAGTGACAGACAGGGTAGGAACACTGAAGCTTTCTTT. Full variable domain (missing parts from reference TRBV19 and TRBJ1-1): DGGITQSPKYLFRKEGQNVTLSCEQNLNHDAMYWYRQDPGQGLRLIYYSQIVNDFQKGDIAEGYSVSREKKESFPLTVTSAQKNPTAFYLCASSDRQGRNTEAFFGQGTRLTVV.